This entry lists 16 T cell receptor beta chains sequenced from one sample in a study of T cell responses to AZD1222 COVID-19 vaccine. The data were produced by immunoSEQ multiplex PCR, yet TCRdb's version contains in-frame clones alone and is incomplete. The profile shows about 120,000 clones, roughly nine tenths of them singletons. Material: peripheral blood, obtained 28 days after the second AZD1222 dose. These receptor sequences come from an adult who received the AZD1222 COVID-19 vaccine.

The table lists this clone with a few counts. The V call is TRBV10-1, the J call TRBJ2-7; no definite D call. The length of the CDR3 is 13 residues. The germline V gene encodes CDR1 WNHNN and CDR2 SYGVQD (reference sequence). The V end was cut by 3 bases, the J end by 4 bases, with 10 bases between. This CDR3 reads CASSEGSRYEQYF. The CDR3 DNA reads as TGCGCCAGCAGTGAAGGAAGTCGGTACGAGCAGTACTTC.

The chain couples TRBV4-2 to TRBJ1-2, with 11 bases identical to TRBD1. Trimming took 3 bases from V and 4 from J; bases not matched to a gene: 4. There are 15 residues in the CDR3. Germline V gene lookup returns CDR1 LGHNA and CDR2 YNFKEQ. The CDR3 spells CASSHPGTGGYGYTF. DNA of the CDR3: TGTGCCAGCAGCCACCCCGGGACAGGGGGCTATGGCTACACCTTC.

The chain uses TRBV6-1 and TRBJ1-4; TRBD1 aligns across 9 bases. The CDR3 covers 16 residues. After removal of 1 base from V and 8 bases from J, the junction contained 8 bases not matched to a gene. CDR1 and CDR2 from the germline V gene are MNHNS and SASEGT. CDR3 in amino acids: CASSEVGTGQREKLFF. The CDR3 region has the DNA TGTGCCAGCAGTGAAGTTGGGACAGGGCAGAGAGAAAAACTGTTTTTT.

This clone was seen more than once but under ten times. The genes are TRBV7-9 and TRBJ1-4, with 8 bases that match TRBD1. V shed 3 bases and J 6 bases; nucleotides not matched to a gene: 12. This CDR3 has 17 amino acids. The germline gives CDR1 SEHNR, CDR2 FQNEAQ (reference sequence). CDR3 coding DNA: TGTGCCAGCAGCTTTGAAGGCGCGGCGACAGGGGATGAAAAACTGTTTTTT. Translation: CASSFEGAATGDEKLFF.

This chain joins TRBV11-3 and TRBJ2-3; 7 bases line up with TRBD2. V dropped 4 bases and J dropped 5; count of bases not matched to a gene: 3. Germline V CDR1 and CDR2: SGHNT, YENEEA. This CDR3 contains 13 residues. The CDR3 nucleotides are TGTGCCAGCAGCTCTGAGCGGGGAGATACGCAGTATTTT. It specifies CASSSERGDTQYF.

The chain couples TRBV4-1 to TRBJ2-2; 9 positions agree with TRBD2. The germline V gene has CDR1 MGHRA and CDR2 YSYEKL. The V segment lost 1 base and the J segment 6 bases; nucleotides outside the gene matches: 9. The CDR3 contains 17 residues. Here the CDR3 reads CASSQVSLAGRPGELFF. The DNA of the CDR3 is TGCGCCAGCAGCCAAGTTAGTCTAGCGGGGCGGCCCGGGGAGCTGTTTTTT.

The J gene is TRBJ2-7, the V gene TRBV11-1, with TRBD1 identical over 9 bases. Germline CDR1 reads SGHAT; CDR2 reads FQDESV (reference sequence). This CDR3 has 15 amino acids. Unmatched junction bases numbered 9, after V lost 5 bases and J lost 4 bases. CDR3 DNA: TGTGCCAGCAGCCCCGGGACAGGGACAGGGTACGAGCAGTACTTC. This gives the protein CASSPGTGTGYEQYF.

This chain uses TRBV19 with TRBJ2-7, with 7 bases fitting TRBD2. This CDR3 has 14 amino acids. Trimming removed 5 bases from V and 2 bases from J; junction bases left unmatched: 6. The germline V gene has CDR1 LNHDA and CDR2 SQIVND (reference sequence). Here the CDR3 DNA reads TGTGCCAGTAGTGCGTCGGGGGGAACCTACGAGCAGTACTTC. It translates to CASSASGGTYEQYF. Variable domain in full (rest from reference TRBV19 and TRBJ2-7): DGGITQSPKYLFRKEGQNVTLSCEQNLNHDAMYWYRQDPGQGLRLIYYSQIVNDFQKGDIAEGYSVSREKKESFPLTVTSAQKNPTAFYLCASSASGGTYEQYFGPGTRLTVT.

The chain has TRBV9 and TRBJ1-4, with 7 bases identical to TRBD1. The trim removed 4 bases at V and 7 bases at J, leaving 13 bases unmatched. There are 16 residues in the CDR3. The germline CDR1 and CDR2 sequences are SGDLS and YYNGEE. The CDR3 sequence: CASSSGGQIWSEKLFF. The CDR3 nucleotides are TGTGCCAGCAGCTCAGGGGGACAGATTTGGAGTGAAAAACTGTTTTTT.

The rearrangement joins TRBV3-1 (or the pseudogene TRBV3-2) to TRBJ1-1, with TRBD1 matching 10 bases. This CDR3 region has 15 residues. Germline trimming cut 4 bases from V and 5 bases from J; bases unmatched to any gene: 7. The germline V gene encodes CDR1 LGHDT and CDR2 YNNKEL (reference sequence). CDR3 loop: CASSPGTGALTEAFF. The CDR3 nucleotides are TGTGCCAGCAGCCCCGGGACAGGGGCCTTGACTGAAGCTTTCTTT.

The chain combines TRBV11-3 with TRBJ1-3; 7 nucleotides match TRBD1. The CDR3 spans 17 residues. CDR1 is SGHNT and CDR2 is YENEEA in the germline V gene. After removal of 4 bases from V and 0 bases from J, the junction contained 9 bases not matched to a gene. The DNA for the CDR3 is TGTGCCAGCAGCTACCCACAGGGGCCCTCCTCTGGAAACACCATATATTTT. Its protein product is CASSYPQGPSSGNTIYF.

V gene TRBV7-2 combines with J gene TRBJ1-2; no reliable D call. Germline V gene sequence: CDR1 SGHTA, CDR2 FQGNSA. The CDR3 is 12 residues long. Trimming pared 1 base from V and 8 bases from J, leaving 8 bases between. CDR3 nucleotides: TGTGCCAGCAGCTTAGAGGGTTGGGGCTACACCTTC. Translated, it gives CASSLEGWGYTF.

This clone was counted a single time. The chain couples TRBV11-2 to TRBJ2-5; the match to TRBD2 covers 7 bases. The junction had 7 bases not matched to a gene; V was cut back by 1 base and J by 8 bases. This CDR3 has 14 residues. Germline V gene lookup returns CDR1 SGHAT and CDR2 FQNNGV. The CDR3 bases are TGTGCCAGCAGCTTAGCTTACGGGGAGGGAACCCAGTACTTC. As protein: CASSLAYGEGTQYF.

V usage is TRBV28 and J usage is TRBJ2-3, with 9 bases fitting TRBD2. The CDR3 has 15 residues. Per the germline V gene, CDR1 is MDHEN and CDR2 is SYDVKM. Trimming at V came to 5 bases and at J to 2 bases, leaving 5 bases not matched to a gene. CDR3 sequence reads: CASSVQRGATDTQYF. The CDR3 region has the DNA TGTGCCAGCAGTGTCCAGCGGGGGGCCACAGATACGCAGTATTTT.

There are a few counts of this clone. The chain joins TRBV19 to TRBJ1-6; TRBD1 matches at 9 bases. The CDR3 totals 16 residues. V lost 5 bases and J lost 8; bases outside the gene matches: 10. CDR1 LNHDA and CDR2 SQIVND come from the germline V gene (reference sequence). The chain's CDR3 is CASSPFTGGQYSPLHF. CDR3 DNA sequence: TGTGCCAGTAGTCCATTTACAGGGGGCCAATATTCACCCCTCCACTTT.

The chain combines TRBV19 with TRBJ1-2; D not resolved. Trimming removed 5 bases from V and 6 bases from J, with 25 bases in between. Germline V lookup: CDR1 LNHDA, CDR2 SQIVND (reference sequence). The CDR3 contains 17 residues. For the CDR3, the DNA is TGTGCCAGTAGTGCGAACCGCGAGAGGGCCGATAGAAATGGCTACACCTTC. Translated: CASSANRERADRNGYTF.